The present entry profiles one T cell receptor (beta chain) with its context. These data originate in a study of blood T cell repertoires in COVID-19. Trimming cost V 4 bases and J 5 bases, with 18 bases left between them. The CDR3 contains 15 residues. CDR1 and CDR2 from the germline V gene are SGHKS and YYEKEE (reference sequence). Here immunoSEQ multiplex PCR was the method, and the copy in TCRdb shows in-frame clones only, minus some. The sample lists 110,000 to 150,000 clones; 84% were seen once. This clonotype originated in a woman of 80 years or more in a cohort sampled during active or convalescent COVID-19. Sequences were obtained from peripheral blood. This chain links TRBV5-5 with TRBJ2-5; D remains unclear. The CDR3 loop reads CASSRRSGSMETQYF. In nucleotides, the CDR3 is TGTGCCAGCAGCCGTCGTTCCGGGTCCATGGAGACCCAGTACTTC. Supplemented by reference TRBV5-5 and TRBJ2-5, the full variable domain reads DAGVTQSPTHLIKTRGQQVTLRCSPISGHKSVSWYQQVLGQGPQFIFQYYEKEERGRGNFPDRFSARQFPNYSSELNVNALLLGDSALYLCASSRRSGSMETQYFGPGTRLLVL.